The 31 T cell receptor beta chains listed next were all sequenced from one sample in a study of siplizumab effects on memory and regulatory T cells. TCRdb's copy holds only in-frame clones and misses some; the assay was immunoSEQ multiplex PCR. The sample shows approximately 90,000 clones, nearly 95% of them seen only once. The sample was non-Treg CD4+ T cells sorted from blood. These receptors came from a human donor in good health.

V and J are TRBV30 and TRBJ1-3; no reliable D call. Germline loops: CDR1 GTSNPN, CDR2 SVGIG (reference sequence). CDR3 length: 13 residues. V gave up 2 bases and J gave up 4 bases, with 9 bases separating them. The CDR3 DNA reads as TGTGCCTGGAGTATCAGTTCCGGAAACACCATATATTTT. The encoded protein is CAWSISSGNTIYF.

This chain links TRBV10-3 with TRBJ1-3, with 8 bases identical to TRBD1. Germline CDR1 is ENHRY and CDR2 is SYGVKD. V was clipped by 8 bases and J by 3 bases; unmatched bases: 12. The CDR3 extends over 16 amino acids. CDR3 in amino acids: CAIRRPTGGGGNTIYF. The CDR3 nucleotides read TGTGCCATCCGGAGGCCAACAGGGGGAGGTGGAAACACCATATATTTT.

This chain links TRBV6-5 with TRBJ2-7; tentatively, D is TRBD1 (5 bases). From germline, CDR1 is MNHEY and CDR2 SVGAGI. The CDR3 has 13 amino acids. The V and J ends lost 2 bases and 9 bases respectively, with 14 bases between them. The CDR3 nucleotides are TGTGCCAGCAGTTACGACGGCTATCAGGGGCAGTACTTC. It translates to CASSYDGYQGQYF.

The rearrangement joins TRBV30 to TRBJ2-3, with D perhaps given as TRBD1 or TRBD2 (5 bases each). Trimming shortened V by 1 base and J by 4 bases, and 15 bases separated the two germline ends. Germline V CDR1 and CDR2: GTSNPN, SVGIG (reference sequence). This CDR3 has 15 amino acids. The CDR3, as DNA: TGTGCCTGGAGTGGGGGCCTCGGGGTGGCAGATACGCAGTATTTT. Translating it yields CAWSGGLGVADTQYF.

The CDR3 DNA follows: TGTGCCAGCATCCAAGACCTTAGCGGAGAGCAGTTCTTC. As protein: CASIQDLSGEQFF. V and J are TRBV2 and TRBJ2-1, with D tentatively TRBD2 (6 bases). Germline-derived CDR1 and CDR2 are SNHLY and FYNNEI. V dropped 7 bases and J dropped 10 bases, with 17 bases sitting between them. The CDR3 loop spans 13 amino acids.

The rearrangement uses TRBV13 and TRBJ1-2; 7 bases line up with TRBD1. CDR3 size: 13 residues. V lost 4 bases to trimming and J lost 7 bases; unmatched junction nucleotides: 6. From germline, CDR1 is PRHDT and CDR2 FYEKMQ (reference sequence). The CDR3: CASSSNRGSGYTF. The CDR3 DNA reads TGTGCCAGCAGCTCGAACAGGGGCAGTGGCTACACCTTC. Using reference TRBV13 and TRBJ1-2 for the parts outside the CDR3, the full variable domain is AAGVIQSPRHLIKEKRETATLKCYPIPRHDTVYWYQQGPGQDPQFLISFYEKMQSDKGSIPDRFSAQQFSDYHSELNMSSLELGDSALYFCASSSNRGSGYTFGSGTRLTVV.

V gene TRBV11-1 combines with J gene TRBJ2-5, with TRBD2 matching over 7 bases. The length of the CDR3 is 14 residues. Germline V lookup: CDR1 SGHAT, CDR2 FQDESV (reference sequence). The ends lost 2 bases at V and 2 bases at J; junction bases unmatched: 2. Here the CDR3 DNA reads TGTGCCAGCAGCTTACTGGGAGGGCAAGAGACCCAGTACTTC. Translation gives CASSLLGGQETQYF.

The chain recombines TRBV7-8 with TRBJ2-3; no firm D call. Germline V gene sequence: CDR1 SGHVS, CDR2 FQNEAQ. V lost 5 bases to trimming and J lost 4 bases, with 10 bases between them. The CDR3 totals 13 residues. CDR3 DNA sequence: TGTGCCAGCAGCCCAGGACGGGCAGATACGCAGTATTTT. Translated: CASSPGRADTQYF.

The rearrangement links TRBV27 to TRBJ1-1; D gene ambiguous. Looked up from germline, CDR1 is MNHEY and CDR2 is SMNVEV (reference sequence). The CDR3 extends over 14 amino acids. Deletions cut 5 bases from V and 4 bases from J, with 14 bases between. The CDR3 bases are TGTGCCAGCAGTCCCGGGTCAACCCCCACTGAAGCTTTCTTT. Translation: CASSPGSTPTEAFF.

The chain joins TRBV9 to TRBJ1-2; 8 bases map to TRBD1. Germline values: CDR1 SGDLS, CDR2 YYNGEE. The CDR3 loop spans 16 amino acids. The junction had 11 bases not matched to a gene; V was cut back by 3 bases and J by 4 bases. CDR3 coding DNA: TGTGCCAGCAGCGCCTCACCCGGGACAGGTCGCTATGGCTACACCTTC. Encoded protein: CASSASPGTGRYGYTF.

This clone appeared once. The chain recombines TRBV5-4 with TRBJ1-2, with 7 bases lining up with TRBD1. Germline V gene lookup returns CDR1 SGHNT and CDR2 YYREEE (reference sequence). This CDR3 comprises 14 residues. V dropped 3 bases and J dropped 1; count of bases not matched to a gene: 3. CDR3: CASSSQGYNYGYTF. The CDR3 bases are TGTGCCAGCAGCTCACAGGGGTATAACTATGGCTACACCTTC.

V is TRBV5-1 and J is TRBJ2-5; D perhaps matches TRBD1 (5 bases). Trimming left V 3 bases short and J 2 bases short, with 5 bases between. Germline V CDR1 and CDR2: SGHRS, YFSETQ. CDR3 length: 12 amino acids. CDR3 nucleotide sequence: TGCGCCAGCAGCTACAGGCAAGAGACCCAGTACTTC. Translating it yields CASSYRQETQYF. The full variable domain, with the rest looked up from reference TRBV5-1 and TRBJ2-5, is KAGVTQTPRYLIKTRGQQVTLSCSPISGHRSVSWYQQTPGQGLQFLFEYFSETQRNKGNFPGRFSGRQFSNSRSEMNVSTLELGDSALYLCASSYRQETQYFGPGTRLLVL.

The chain employs TRBV2 and TRBJ1-1, with TRBD1 matching 7 bases. Losses at the gene ends were 6 bases for V and 4 bases for J; bases not matched to a gene: 17. There are 17 residues in the CDR3. Germline lookup yields CDR1 SNHLY and CDR2 FYNNEI. The CDR3 nucleotides are TGTGCCAGCAGGAAGGTGACCTACAGGGGAGAGGGCACTGAAGCTTTCTTT. Residues: CASRKVTYRGEGTEAFF.

The V gene is TRBV5-4, the J gene TRBJ1-6; 8 bases fit TRBD1. Trimming removed 2 bases from V and 10 bases from J; junction bases left unmatched: 5. The CDR3 loop spans 14 amino acids. CDR1 SGHNT and CDR2 YYREEE come from the germline V gene (reference sequence). The CDR3 DNA is TGTGCCAGCAGCTTAGGACAGGGTGGCTCACCCCTCCACTTT. Translating gives CASSLGQGGSPLHF.

The chain recombines TRBV7-9 with TRBJ2-2; 8 bases line up with TRBD2. Unmatched junction bases numbered 8, after V lost 2 bases and J lost 0 bases. Germline values: CDR1 SEHNR, CDR2 FQNEAQ (reference sequence). This CDR3 spans 18 amino acids. The CDR3 reads CASSLSLAGPANTGELFF. The CDR3 region has the DNA TGTGCCAGCAGCTTAAGTCTAGCGGGTCCCGCGAACACCGGGGAGCTGTTTTTT.

This chain links TRBV19 with TRBJ2-7, with TRBD2 identical over 10 bases. V dropped 3 bases and J dropped 2; count of bases not matched to a gene: 4. This CDR3 comprises 15 residues. Germline CDR1 is LNHDA and CDR2 is SQIVND (reference sequence). CDR3 sequence (DNA): TGTGCCAGTAGTATTGCAGGACTAGCGGCCTACGAGCAGTACTTC. Translation: CASSIAGLAAYEQYF.

The chain recombines TRBV9 with TRBJ2-4; 7 bases line up with TRBD2. The CDR3 is made up of 17 amino acids. The germline V gene encodes CDR1 SGDLS and CDR2 YYNGEE. Trimming at V came to 0 bases and at J to 2 bases, leaving 8 bases not matched to a gene. CDR3 bases: TGTGCCAGCAGCGTAGACCCCCCGGGGGGAACCAAAAACATTCAGTACTTC. Translating it yields CASSVDPPGGTKNIQYF.

This CDR3 reads CASSLTAQGPYTEAFF. CDR3 coding DNA: TGTGCCAGCAGCTTAACGGCCCAGGGCCCTTACACTGAAGCTTTCTTT. V is TRBV7-9 and J is TRBJ1-1, with D perhaps matching TRBD1 (5 bases). V lost 2 bases to trimming and J lost 3 bases, with 16 bases between them. Germline CDR1 is SEHNR and CDR2 is FQNEAQ (reference sequence). The CDR3 length is 16 residues.

The gene calls are TRBV19 and TRBJ2-7; 7 positions agree with TRBD1. The CDR3 is made up of 13 amino acids. With V trimmed by 5 bases and J by 3 bases, 4 bases remained unmatched. The germline V gene encodes CDR1 LNHDA and CDR2 SQIVND (reference sequence). The CDR3 here is CASSANRGYEQYF. DNA for the CDR3: TGTGCCAGTAGTGCCAACAGGGGCTACGAGCAGTACTTC.

This clone was seen more than once but under ten times. The rearrangement uses TRBV11-2 and TRBJ1-2; D gene ambiguous. The CDR3 is made up of 13 amino acids. The germline V gene encodes CDR1 SGHAT and CDR2 FQNNGV. V was pared by 2 bases and J by 7 bases, with 11 bases between. The CDR3 DNA reads as TGTGCCAGCAGCTTAACCCAGACGAGTGGCTACACCTTC. Its translation: CASSLTQTSGYTF.

J is TRBJ1-5 and V is TRBV12-2. TRBV12-2 is a pseudogene locus. The CDR3 sequence is 15 residues long. CDR3: CASRLVPELDQPQHF. CDR3 DNA: TGTGCAAGTCGCTTAGTGCCGGAGCTCGATCAGCCCCAGCATTTT.

The V call is TRBV19, the J call TRBJ2-1; 12 bases agree with TRBD2. The CDR3 covers 14 residues. The germline V gene encodes CDR1 LNHDA and CDR2 SQIVND (reference sequence). Trimming took 5 bases from V and 10 from J; bases not matched to a gene: 6. In DNA form, the CDR3 reads TGTGCCAGTAGTGTACTAGCGGGAGGCAAAGAGCAGTTCTTC. Amino acids: CASSVLAGGKEQFF.

This chain joins TRBV30 and TRBJ2-7, with 7 nucleotides matching TRBD1. Germline lookup yields CDR1 GTSNPN and CDR2 SVGIG (reference sequence). The CDR3 length is 15 residues. V lost 0 bases and J lost 0; bases outside the gene matches: 5. The CDR3 sequence: CAWSVPGQSSYEQYF. The CDR3 DNA reads TGTGCCTGGAGTGTTCCGGGACAGAGCTCCTACGAGCAGTACTTC.

The chain carries TRBV7-8 and TRBJ2-7, with TRBD1 as a possible D gene (5 bases). Germline loops: CDR1 SGHVS, CDR2 FQNEAQ. The CDR3 runs to 14 residues. Trimming cost V 0 bases and J 3 bases, with 9 bases left between them. The CDR3 DNA is TGTGCCAGCAGCTTAGCCTCAGGGTACTACGAGCAGTACTTC. It translates to CASSLASGYYEQYF.

The chain links TRBV2 to TRBJ2-5; tentative D call: TRBD1 (5 bases). Gene TRBJ2-7 matches the end of the DNA better, so the J call may be wrong. The CDR3 is 13 residues long. The germline gives CDR1 SNHLY, CDR2 FYNNEI. The CDR3 spells CASSFRVSAEQYF. The CDR3 DNA sequence: TGTGCCAGCAGTTTCAGGGTATCCGCCGAGCAGTACTTC.

This clone occurred a few times. The J gene is TRBJ1-3, the V gene TRBV6-5; D unclear. Trimming removed 6 bases at V and 0 bases at J, with 9 bases between. The V gene's germline CDR1 is MNHEY and CDR2 SVGAGI. This CDR3 contains 14 residues. CDR3 bases: TGTGCCAGCAGACCAGGACGCTCTGGAAACACCATATATTTT. It encodes CASRPGRSGNTIYF.

The rearrangement joins TRBV7-9 to TRBJ2-2; D is unresolved. The CDR3 loop spans 13 amino acids. Trimming stripped 5 bases from V and 6 bases from J, with 10 bases between. CDR1 is SEHNR and CDR2 is FQNEAQ in the germline V gene (reference sequence). This chain's CDR3 is CASSREGPGELFF. CDR3 bases: TGTGCCAGCAGCCGCGAAGGGCCCGGGGAGCTGTTTTTT. The variable domain in full, completed from reference TRBV7-9 and TRBJ2-2, reads DTGVSQNPRHKITKRGQNVTFRCDPISEHNRLYWYRQTLGQGPEFLTYFQNEAQLEKSRLLSDRFSAERPKGSFSTLEIQRTEQGDSAMYLCASSREGPGELFFGEGSRLTVL.

The V call is TRBV5-1, the J call TRBJ1-2, with a tentative D call TRBD1 (5 bases). CDR3 length equals 15 residues. CDR1 and CDR2 from the germline V gene are SGHRS and YFSETQ. The ends were cut back, 0 bases at V and 1 base at J, with 10 bases in the middle. DNA for the CDR3: TGCGCCAGCAGCTTGGCCTTGGGGGGTAACTATGGCTACACCTTC. This sequence encodes CASSLALGGNYGYTF. Full variable domain (missing parts from reference TRBV5-1 and TRBJ1-2): KAGVTQTPRYLIKTRGQQVTLSCSPISGHRSVSWYQQTPGQGLQFLFEYFSETQRNKGNFPGRFSGRQFSNSRSEMNVSTLELGDSALYLCASSLALGGNYGYTFGSGTRLTVV.

This chain links TRBV7-2 with TRBJ2-2; 12 bases are shared with TRBD2. CDR1 SGHTA and CDR2 FQGNSA come from the germline V gene. This CDR3 comprises 16 residues. The ends lost 7 bases at V and 4 bases at J; junction bases unmatched: 7. CDR3 loop: CASTPSGGARTGELFF. The CDR3 nucleotides read TGTGCCAGCACCCCTAGCGGGGGGGCGCGCACCGGGGAGCTGTTTTTT.

This chain joins TRBV28 and TRBJ1-1; D unresolved. V dropped 2 bases and J dropped 4 bases, with 11 bases sitting between them. Germline V lookup: CDR1 MDHEN, CDR2 SYDVKM. The CDR3 is made up of 14 amino acids. The CDR3 nucleotides are TGTGCCAGCAGTTTACACGGGTTTGGCACTGAAGCTTTCTTT. This gives the protein CASSLHGFGTEAFF. Combining the CDR3 with reference TRBV28 and TRBJ1-1 gives the whole variable domain DVKVTQSSRYLVKRTGEKVFLECVQDMDHENMFWYRQDPGLGLRLIYFSYDVKMKEKGDIPEGYSVSREKKERFSLILESASTNQTSMYLCASSLHGFGTEAFFGQGTRLTVV.

The chain carries TRBV5-1 and TRBJ2-1; 11 bases align to TRBD2. The CDR3 runs to 15 residues. The germline gives CDR1 SGHRS, CDR2 YFSETQ. V dropped 2 bases and J dropped 10; count of bases not matched to a gene: 8. Here the CDR3 DNA reads TGCGCCAGCAGCTTACTAGCGGGAGATTTCGGGGAGCAGTTCTTC. Protein product: CASSLLAGDFGEQFF.